The 5 T cell receptor beta chains reported below all come from one sample, sequenced in a study of cytomegalovirus exposure and HLA in healthy donors. TCRdb's table, derived via immunoSEQ multiplex PCR, lists solely in-frame clones and lacks some. The sample contains about 56,000 clones, roughly 95% of which appear only once. The sample taken for sequencing was PBMCs. The receptors were sampled from a woman aged 18-30 years in good health and CMV-seronegative.

The chain employs TRBV6-5 and TRBJ1-2, with TRBD1 as a possible D gene (6 bases). V lost 5 bases, J lost 4 bases, and 11 bases lay in between. The CDR3 spans 13 residues. Germline V gene data show CDR1 as MNHEY and CDR2 as SVGAGI. For the CDR3, the DNA is TGTGCCAGCAGTCGAGGACAGTTCTATGGCTACACCTTC. Protein product: CASSRGQFYGYTF.

V and J are TRBV6-4 and TRBJ2-3; 11 bases match TRBD2. This CDR3 is built from 20 residues. The V gene end was trimmed by 3 bases and the J gene end by 0 bases; junction bases not matched to a gene: 14. Germline values: CDR1 MRHNA, CDR2 SNTAGT. CDR3 in amino acids: CASSERALTSGAPSTDTQYF. DNA for the CDR3: TGTGCCAGCAGTGAGAGAGCTCTGACTAGCGGGGCCCCTAGCACAGATACGCAGTATTTT.

The rearrangement joins TRBV2 to TRBJ2-1, with D possibly being TRBD1 (6 bases). The germline V gene has CDR1 SNHLY and CDR2 FYNNEI. The CDR3 runs to 15 residues. Trimming cost V 6 bases and J 8 bases, with 20 bases left between them. The CDR3, as DNA: TGTGCCAGCAGCACAGGGTACCCCCCCGGGGATGAGCAGTTCTTC. Its protein product is CASSTGYPPGDEQFF.

The chain links TRBV4-3 to TRBJ2-5; D is perhaps TRBD1 (6 bases). The J call is doubtful: the DNA matches TRBJ2-7 better. The germline gives CDR1 LGHNA, CDR2 YSLEER. This CDR3 region has 14 residues. Written as DNA, the CDR3 is TGCGCCAGCAGCCAAGATGGGGCAGGGGTCGAGCAGTACTTC. Protein sequence: CASSQDGAGVEQYF.

This chain connects TRBV30 to TRBJ1-6; D is perhaps TRBD1 (5 bases). V was shortened by 3 bases and J by 6 bases, with 9 bases between the two germline ends. The CDR3 runs 13 residues. Germline V CDR1 and CDR2: GTSNPN, SVGIG (reference sequence). The CDR3 DNA is TGTGCCTGGAGCACAGGTTTTAATTCACCCCTCCACTTT. It encodes CAWSTGFNSPLHF.